Given below is one T cell receptor (beta chain) in context. This record comes from a study of blood T cell repertoires in COVID-19. Study in general: The United States, Italy and Spain were the sources of the acute and convalescent COVID-19 samples. PBMCs, B-cell-depleted T cells, or T cells were the source of the cDNA or gDNA that made up the material.

Repertoires were generated with immunoSEQ multiplex PCR, while TCRdb's copy carries only in-frame clones and drops some. The table shows about 250,000 clones, with roughly 82% occurring only once. Enrolled during active infection, Seattle patients were then followed longitudinally. The CDR3 is 11 amino acids. Trimming removed 3 bases from V and 8 bases from J, with 7 bases in between. Germline values: CDR1 MNHEY, CDR2 SVGAGI. Sequencing input: peripheral blood. The clonotype comes from a woman of 80 years or more with COVID-19, enrolled during active disease. The chain carries TRBV6-5 and TRBJ1-1, with a weak D call TRBD1 (5 bases). The CDR3 region is CASSYGHEAFF. The CDR3 DNA reads as TGTGCCAGCAGTTATGGACACGAAGCTTTCTTT.